The entry below describes one TCR beta chain. Antigen: not known. An assay was performed, and its level was deep. The data were produced by immunoSEQ multiplex PCR, yet TCRdb's version contains in-frame clones alone and is incomplete. The sample holds approximately 2.4 million clones, around 95% seen once. The data belong to a study of shared clonotypes between healthy human individuals. General study findings and limits: Non-shared clonotypes showed lower generation probabilities than clonotypes common to all four donors.

The germline V and J ends were trimmed by 0 bases and 1 base, with 11 bases remaining between them. Germline V CDR1 and CDR2: MGHRA, YSYEKL. The CDR3 has 16 residues. The sequence derives from a man aged 18-30 years in good health. The sample consisted of naive CD4+ T cells sorted from blood. Subset defined: CD45RA+ positively selected. This chain uses TRBV4-1 with TRBJ2-3; D is uncertain. CDR3 amino acids: CASSQDLGSGTDTQYF. In nucleotides, the CDR3 is TGCGCCAGCAGCCAAGATCTCGGATCCGGCACAGATACGCAGTATTTT.